This record concerns one T cell receptor beta chain sequence. The antigen is unknown. Nucleic acids came from premalignant or tumor cells enriched by macro-dissection. The CDR3 has 15 residues. J gave up 4 bases and V 2 bases, and 3 bases lay outside the gene matches. Germline CDR1 and CDR2: LGHNA and YNFKEQ. This specimen comes from a study of immune evolution from preneoplasia to lung adenocarcinoma. As for the study in general: HLA loss of heterozygosity: less than 9% AIS, about 15% MIA, more than 25% ADC, none AAH. Overall study findings and caveats: Normal lung had highest clonality; later lesions appeared denser, more diverse.

The protocol was immunoSEQ multiplex PCR, while the TCRdb copy is restricted to in-frame clones and leaves out a portion. The table shows around 6,200 clones, with roughly 81% occurring only once. The rearrangement uses TRBV4-2 and TRBJ2-7; TRBD2 agrees at 12 bases. The source material was FFPE invasive lung adenocarcinoma tissue. The sequence was collected from a person aged 45 to 60 with lung adenocarcinoma. In DNA, the CDR3 is TGTGCCAGCAGCCAAACGACTAGCGGGAGTTACGAGCAGTACTTC. Protein product: CASSQTTSGSYEQYF.